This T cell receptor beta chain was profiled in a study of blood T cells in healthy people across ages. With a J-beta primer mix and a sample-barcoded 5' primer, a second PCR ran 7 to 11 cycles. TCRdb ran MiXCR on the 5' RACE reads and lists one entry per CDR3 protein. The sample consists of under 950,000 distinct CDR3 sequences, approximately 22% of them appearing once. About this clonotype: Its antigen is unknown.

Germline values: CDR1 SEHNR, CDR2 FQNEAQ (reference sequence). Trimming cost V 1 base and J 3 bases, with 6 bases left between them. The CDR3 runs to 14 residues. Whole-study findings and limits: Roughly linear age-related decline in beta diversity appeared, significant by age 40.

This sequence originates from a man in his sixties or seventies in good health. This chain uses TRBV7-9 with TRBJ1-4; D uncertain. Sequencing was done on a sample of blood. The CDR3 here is CASSLGTPNEKLFF. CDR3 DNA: TGTGCCAGCAGCTTAGGAACCCCTAATGAAAAACTGTTTTTT.